This T cell receptor (beta chain) was profiled in a study of shared clonotypes between healthy human individuals. As for the study in general: Each donor's CD8 memory used one plate, CD8 naive two, each CD4 subset three. General study findings and limits: Sequencing depth was expected to influence donor clonotype sharing.

Remarks on this clone: What it recognizes is unknown.

Using immunoSEQ multiplex PCR, the repertoire was profiled, and TCRdb retains in-frame clones only, with some absent. In the table there are 550,000 to 600,000 clones, roughly 98% of which are singletons. V was trimmed by 4 bases and J by 4 bases, leaving 11 bases between them. This CDR3 has 14 amino acids. Germline lookup yields CDR1 MGHDK and CDR2 SYGVNS. Positively selected for CCR7, the CD45RO-negative cells used as naive CD8 cells excluded terminally differentiated effector memory CD45RA+ cells. Donors comprised only Caucasian adults living in Nashville, Tennessee. The clonotype was recovered from a man aged 25 to 40 in good health. V and J are TRBV25-1 and TRBJ1-3, with D perhaps matching TRBD1 (5 bases). Input material: naive CD8+ T cells sorted from blood. In DNA, the CDR3 is TGTGCCAGCAGTGTGGGACTTCGGGGAAACACCATATATTTT. This codes for CASSVGLRGNTIYF.